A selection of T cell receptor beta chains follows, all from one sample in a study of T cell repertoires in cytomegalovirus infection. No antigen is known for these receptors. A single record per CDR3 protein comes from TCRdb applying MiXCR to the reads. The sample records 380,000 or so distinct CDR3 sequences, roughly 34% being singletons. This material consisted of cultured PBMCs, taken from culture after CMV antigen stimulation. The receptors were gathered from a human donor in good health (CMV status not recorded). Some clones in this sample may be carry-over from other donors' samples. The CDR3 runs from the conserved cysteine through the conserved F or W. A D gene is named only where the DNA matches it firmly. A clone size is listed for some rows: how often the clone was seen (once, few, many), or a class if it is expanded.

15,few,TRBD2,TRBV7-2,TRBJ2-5,CASKSSGRARETQYF,TGTGCCAGCAAAAGTAGCGGGAGGGCACGCGAGACCCAGTACTTC
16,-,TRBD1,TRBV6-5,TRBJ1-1,CASSYSFGQGNTEAFF,TGTGCCAGCAGTTACTCGTTTGGACAGGGCAACACTGAAGCTTTCTTT
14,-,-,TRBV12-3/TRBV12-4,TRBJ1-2,CASSNRDILSGYTF,TGTGCCAGCAGTAACCGGGACATACTCTCTGGCTACACCTTC
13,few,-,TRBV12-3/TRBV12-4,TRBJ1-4,CASSLWGTEKLFF,TGTGCCAGCAGTTTATGGGGGACCGAAAAACTGTTTTTT
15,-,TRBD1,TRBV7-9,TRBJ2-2,CASRPGTGSNGELFF,TGTGCCAGCAGGCCAGGGACAGGGAGTAACGGGGAGCTGTTTTTT
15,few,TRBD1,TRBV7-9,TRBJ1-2,CASSYGQGSNYGYTF,TGTGCCAGCAGCTATGGACAGGGTTCTAACTATGGCTACACCTTC
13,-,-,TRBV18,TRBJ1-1,CASSRLRDTEAFF,TGTGCCAGCTCACGACTAAGAGACACTGAAGCTTTCTTT
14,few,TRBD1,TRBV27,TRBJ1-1,CASRLTGRNTEAFF,TGTGCCAGCAGGTTGACAGGGCGGAACACTGAAGCTTTCTTT
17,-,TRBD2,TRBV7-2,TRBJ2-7,CASSLALVGTSGRKQYF,TGTGCCAGCAGCTTAGCGCTGGTGGGGACTAGCGGGAGAAAACAGTACTTC
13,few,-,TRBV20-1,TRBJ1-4,CSAGGGYGGKLFF,TGCAGTGCTGGTGGCGGGTACGGGGGAAAACTGTTTTTT
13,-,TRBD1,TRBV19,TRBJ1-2,CASMDRANGGYTF,TGTGCCAGTATGGACAGGGCCAACGGGGGCTACACCTTC
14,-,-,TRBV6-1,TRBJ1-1,CASSYDLVTTEAFF,TGTGCCAGCAGTTACGACTTAGTAACCACTGAAGCTTTCTTT
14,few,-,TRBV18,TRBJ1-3,CASSSQNSGNTIYF,TGTGCCAGCTCCTCCCAAAACTCTGGAAACACCATATATTTT
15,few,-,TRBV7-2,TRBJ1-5,CASSLVSQMDQPQHF,TGTGCCAGCAGCTTAGTTTCACAAATGGATCAGCCCCAGCATTTT
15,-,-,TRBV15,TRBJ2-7,CATSSPRTVAYEQYF,TGTGCCACCAGCAGCCCCCGAACAGTGGCCTACGAGCAGTACTTC
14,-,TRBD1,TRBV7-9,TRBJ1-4,CASSLTGALEKLFF,TGTGCCAGCAGCCTGACAGGGGCGCTGGAAAAACTGTTTTTT
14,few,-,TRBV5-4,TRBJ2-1,CASSLVARLTEQFF,TGTGCCAGCAGCTTGGTTGCGCGGCTGACAGAGCAGTTCTTC
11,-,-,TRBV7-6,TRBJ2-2,CASSLIRELFF,TGTGCCAGCAGCTTAATCAGGGAGCTGTTTTTT
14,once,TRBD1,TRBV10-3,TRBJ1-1,CAISPGQGITEAFF,TGTGCCATCAGCCCGGGACAGGGGATTACTGAAGCTTTCTTT
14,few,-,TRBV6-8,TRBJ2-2,CASRRDLAAGELFF,TGTGCCAGCAGGAGGGACTTAGCCGCCGGGGAGCTGTTTTTT
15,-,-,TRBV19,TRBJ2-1,CASSPRAETVNEQFF,TGTGCCAGTAGTCCCCGGGCAGAGACGGTCAATGAGCAGTTCTTC
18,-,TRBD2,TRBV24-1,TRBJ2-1,CATSDLAPSGRWAGEQFF,TGTGCCACCAGTGATTTAGCCCCTAGCGGGAGATGGGCGGGTGAGCAGTTCTTC
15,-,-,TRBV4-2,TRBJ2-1,CASSQREAVYNEQFF,TGTGCCAGCAGCCAGAGGGAAGCGGTCTACAATGAGCAGTTCTTC
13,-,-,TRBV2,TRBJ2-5,CASSVEGEETQYF,TGTGCCAGCAGTGTAGAAGGGGAGGAGACCCAGTACTTC
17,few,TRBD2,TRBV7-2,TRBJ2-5,CASSLVLAGGPGETQYF,TGTGCCAGCAGCTTAGTACTAGCGGGAGGGCCGGGGGAGACCCAGTACTTC
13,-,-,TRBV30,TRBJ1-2,CAWSTRGGYGYTF,TGTGCCTGGAGTACAAGGGGTGGCTATGGCTACACCTTC
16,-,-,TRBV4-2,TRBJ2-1,CASSQDLASSYNEQFF,TGTGCCAGCAGCCAAGATCTGGCGTCGTCCTACAATGAGCAGTTCTTC